This paragraph covers one TCR beta chain sequence. Its antigen is undetermined. The PCR used 60 Vbeta and 13 Jbeta primers. Here immunoSEQ multiplex PCR was the method, and the copy in TCRdb shows in-frame clones only, minus some. The repertoire holds under 100,000 clones, with less than 65% as singletons. The data derive from a study of cytomegalovirus exposure and HLA in healthy donors. About the research overall: Sequencing of 150 million to 200 million T cells in an earlier analysis found 95 million to 120 million unique TCR beta sequences. Some 87 million unique TCRs from HLA-typed donors were held in an early release of data. General study points: The study put 150 to 200 TCR beta chains on its list as cytomegalovirus-associated. Across donors, sequencing depth was assumed by presence/absence analyses to be roughly uniform.

This TCR was sampled from a woman aged 25 to 45 in good health and CMV-seropositive. Sequencing was performed on PBMCs.

CDR3 amino acids: CASRAQGFGYGYTF. CDR3 sequence (DNA): TGTGCCAGCAGGGCGCAGGGTTTTGGCTATGGCTACACCTTC. This chain joins TRBV2 and TRBJ1-2, with a tentative D call TRBD1 (5 bases). This CDR3 is 14 amino acids long. From germline, CDR1 is SNHLY and CDR2 FYNNEI. V lost 6 bases to trimming and J lost 4 bases, with 15 bases between them.